Listed below are T cell receptor beta chains from one sample, sequenced in a study of blood T cells in healthy people across ages. TCRdb processed the 5' RACE reads anew with MiXCR; each CDR3 protein has one entry. The sample records 720,000 or so distinct CDR3 sequences, 40% to 45% being singletons. Sequencing was carried out using blood. The receptors here all came from an elderly man in good health. CDR3s include the opening cysteine and the closing phenylalanine or tryptophan. A D gene is named only where the DNA matches it firmly. Clone size is shown for a subset of rows, as once, few, many or a class of expanded clone.

TRBJ1-4 | many | TRBV4-2 | . | 16 | CASSPSPGPTNEKLFF | TGTGCCAGCAGCCCGAGCCCGGGTCCAACTAATGAAAAACTGTTTTTT
TRBJ2-4 | few | TRBV5-1 | TRBD1 | 14 | CASKQGQGEDIQYF | TGCGCCAGCAAACAAGGACAGGGCGAGGACATTCAGTACTTC
TRBJ1-1 | . | TRBV7-2 | . | 16 | CASSNSDSPAGTEAFF | TGTGCCAGCAGCAACTCGGACAGCCCGGCTGGTACTGAAGCTTTCTTT
TRBJ1-2 | . | TRBV11-2 | . | 16 | CASSPNRVQWGYGYTF | TGTGCCAGCAGCCCTAACAGGGTACAATGGGGCTATGGCTACACCTTC
TRBJ1-4 | . | TRBV4-3 | TRBD1 | 17 | CASSRTGTVATNEKLFF | TGCGCCAGCAGCCGTACCGGGACAGTTGCAACTAATGAAAAACTGTTTTTT
TRBJ1-5 | . | TRBV29-1 | . | 14 | CSVAPDRIGQPQHF | TGCAGCGTTGCCCCAGACAGAATCGGCCAGCCCCAGCATTTT
TRBJ2-6 | few | TRBV12-5 | TRBD1 | 19 | CASGGTGTGGAFGANVLTF | TGTGCTAGTGGTGGCACCGGGACAGGGGGCGCTTTTGGGGCCAACGTCCTGACTTTC
TRBJ2-5 | . | TRBV20-1 | . | 14 | CSARDLRGAEEQYF | TGCAGTGCTAGAGATCTTAGGGGCGCGGAAGAGCAGTACTTC
TRBJ1-2 | many | TRBV9 | . | 15 | CASSVEGTRNYGYTF | TGTGCCAGCAGCGTAGAAGGCACTCGAAACTATGGCTACACCTTC
TRBJ2-7 | . | TRBV6-2/TRBV6-3 | . | 14 | CASRGSGYSYGQYF | TGTGCCAGCAGGGGAAGCGGGTACTCCTACGGGCAGTACTTC